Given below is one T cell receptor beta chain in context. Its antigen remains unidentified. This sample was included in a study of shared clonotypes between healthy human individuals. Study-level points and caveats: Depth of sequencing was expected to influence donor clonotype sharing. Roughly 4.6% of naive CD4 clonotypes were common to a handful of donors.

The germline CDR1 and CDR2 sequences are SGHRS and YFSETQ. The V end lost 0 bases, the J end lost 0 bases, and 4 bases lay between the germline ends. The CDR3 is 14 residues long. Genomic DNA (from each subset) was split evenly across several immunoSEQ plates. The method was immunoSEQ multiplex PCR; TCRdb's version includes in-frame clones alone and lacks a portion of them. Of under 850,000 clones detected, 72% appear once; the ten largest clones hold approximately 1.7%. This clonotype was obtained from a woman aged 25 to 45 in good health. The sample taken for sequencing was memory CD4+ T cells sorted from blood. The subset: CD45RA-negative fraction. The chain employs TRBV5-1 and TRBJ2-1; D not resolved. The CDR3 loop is CASSLEHSYNEQFF. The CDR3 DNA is TGCGCCAGCAGCTTGGAACACTCCTACAATGAGCAGTTCTTC.